A single sample is the source of the 9 T cell receptor beta chains below, sequenced in a study of blood T cells in healthy people across ages (dated by TCRdb to 2013 to 2016). Libraries came from 5' RACE. The instrument was an Illumina HiSeq 2500. A second PCR of 7 to 11 cycles was performed with a sample-barcoded 5' primer and a J-beta primer mix. TCRdb redid the processing of the public reads, applying fastp at Q25 and MiXCR, and retained in-frame beta chains. A single entry per CDR3 protein holds the most common genes and DNA from its merged rows. Counted in this sample were 1,500,000 or so distinct CDR3 sequences; approximately 59% of them appeared once. The ten largest clones represent approximately 7% of the sample. Sample: blood. All receptors derive from a man aged 18 to 29 in good health.

The rearrangement uses TRBV16 and TRBJ2-4, with 9 bases identical to TRBD2. The J call is doubtful: the DNA matches TRBJ2-7 better. This CDR3 has 14 residues. CDR1 KGHSY and CDR2 FQNENV come from the germline V gene. The CDR3 loop reads CASSLGLAPIEQYF. The CDR3 DNA follows: TGTGCCAGCAGCCTCGGACTAGCGCCCATCGAGCAGTACTTC.

The J gene is TRBJ2-2, the V gene TRBV9; D perhaps matches TRBD1 (5 bases). Germline V gene lookup returns CDR1 SGDLS and CDR2 YYNGEE. The germline V and J ends were trimmed by 2 bases and 1 base, with 12 bases remaining between them. The CDR3 covers 16 residues. This CDR3 reads CASSVTGTLNTGELFF. In DNA form, the CDR3 reads TGTGCCAGCAGCGTTACAGGAACCCTGAACACCGGGGAGCTGTTTTTT.

Points on this clonotype: One end of the junction fails to match germline, which may point to a read error. The chain is built from TRBV7-7 and TRBJ2-3, with 10 positions matching TRBD2. Looked up from germline, CDR1 is SSHAT and CDR2 is FNYEAQ (reference sequence). This CDR3 has 16 residues. CDR3 DNA: TGTGCTAGCAGCCCCGGACTAGCGGCCGACACAGATACGCAGTATTTT. Translated: CASSPGLAADTDTQYF.

The chain has TRBV12-5 and TRBJ2-2; no clear D gene. The CDR3 totals 13 residues. Germline V lookup: CDR1 LGHNT, CDR2 FRNRAP. Trimming took off 1 base at V and 5 bases at J, with 5 bases between the two ends. CDR3 coding DNA: TGTGCTAGTGGTTTGGATCAGACCGGGGAGCTGTTTTTT. Translated, it gives CASGLDQTGELFF. Variable domain in full (rest from reference TRBV12-5 and TRBJ2-2): DARVTQTPRHKVTEMGQEVTMRCQPILGHNTVFWYRQTMMQGLELLAYFRNRAPLDDSGMPKDRFSAEMPDATLATLKIQPSEPRDSAVYFCASGLDQTGELFFGEGSRLTVL.

CDR3 nucleotides: TGTGCCAGCAGGCGACAGGGGGCTGGCAATCAGCCCCAGCATTTT. Translated: CASRRQGAGNQPQHF. This chain uses TRBV12-3 or TRBV12-4 with TRBJ1-5; 10 nucleotides match TRBD1. CDR3 size: 15 residues. The V segment lost 6 bases and the J segment 2 bases; nucleotides outside the gene matches: 4.

The rearrangement joins TRBV3-1 to TRBJ2-1; perhaps TRBD2 as D (5 bases). The germline V gene has CDR1 LGHDT and CDR2 YNNKEL (reference sequence). The CDR3 runs to 18 residues. V was cut by 0 bases and J by 7 bases, with 22 bases left in between. CDR3 nucleotide sequence: TGTGCCAGCAGCCAAGATGACACCCACTCGCGGACTGGGAATGAGCAGTTCTTC. Its translation is CASSQDDTHSRTGNEQFF.

The chain links TRBV12-3 or TRBV12-4 to TRBJ2-3; 11 bases are a match to TRBD2. The CDR3 sequence is 17 residues long. With V trimmed by 5 bases and J by 3 bases, 10 bases remained unmatched. CDR3 sequence reads: CASSPDTSGGPTDTQYF. The CDR3 DNA follows: TGTGCCAGCAGTCCCGATACTAGCGGGGGCCCGACAGATACGCAGTATTTT.

The chain joins TRBV12-3 or TRBV12-4 to TRBJ2-2; no firm D call. The V and J ends lost 7 bases and 8 bases respectively, with 5 bases between them. This CDR3 comprises 10 residues. The DNA of the CDR3 is TGTGCCAGCAAATTGGGGGAGCTGTTTTTT. Translation gives CASKLGELFF.

This clonotype came up a few times. The chain uses TRBV27 and TRBJ2-3; a possible D gene is TRBD1 (6 bases). With 5 bases removed from V and 3 bases from J, the gap between germline ends came to 12 bases. The CDR3 has 14 amino acids. The germline gives CDR1 MNHEY, CDR2 SMNVEV (reference sequence). The CDR3 region is CASSPDSLTDTQYF. CDR3 in DNA: TGTGCCAGCAGTCCGGACAGTTTGACAGATACGCAGTATTTT.